These T cell receptor beta chains were read from a single sample in a study of T cell changes during pregnancy in multiple sclerosis. Profiling relied on immunoSEQ multiplex PCR, and the TCRdb table lists in-frame clones only, not all of them. The table has 95,000 to 100,000 clones, 75% to 95% seen once. The material was peripheral blood, obtained in the second trimester of pregnancy. These receptors originate from a female donor with multiple sclerosis, enrolled in a pregnancy study. Each CDR3 is given with its conserved first and last residue. The D gene is left open where the match is weak. Only some rows state a clone size, as once, few, many or a class for expanded clones.

j_call | v_call | d_call | clone_size | cdr3_nt | cdr3_aa
TRBJ1-1 | TRBV5-1 | NA | NA | TGCGCCAGCAGCTTGCACAGCACGAACACTGAAGCTTTCTTT | CASSLHSTNTEAFF
TRBJ2-7 | TRBV19 | NA | NA | TGTGCCAGTAGTATAGAGGCTGGGGAGCCCTACGAGCAGTACTTC | CASSIEAGEPYEQYF
TRBJ2-3 | TRBV27 | NA | NA | TGTGCCAGCAGTCCGCTCGGCGCTCTGACACCGTATTTT | CASSPLGALTPYF
TRBJ1-5 | TRBV19 | NA | many | TGTGCCAGTAGGGACTTCGGTCGTGGTTTTGAGCAGCCCCAGCATTTT | CASRDFGRGFEQPQHF
TRBJ2-5 | TRBV2 | NA | NA | TGTGCCAGCAGGCCCAGGACAGCCCAAGAGACCCAGTACTTC | CASRPRTAQETQYF
TRBJ2-7 | TRBV2 | NA | NA | TGTGCCAGCAGTTATACAGGGGGGGAGGAGCAGTACTTC | CASSYTGGEEQYF
TRBJ2-1 | TRBV2 | TRBD2 | once | TGTGCCAGCAGTGAAACTAGCGGAAAACACAATGAGCAGTTCTTC | CASSETSGKHNEQFF
TRBJ2-3 | TRBV6-6 | NA | NA | TGTGCCAGCACCCTAAGAGATACGCAGTATTTT | CASTLRDTQYF
TRBJ2-5 | TRBV7-2 | TRBD2 | NA | TGTGCCAGCAGCTTAGGCGCGGGAGGGCCTGAGACCCAGTACTTC | CASSLGAGGPETQYF
TRBJ2-5 | TRBV30 | TRBD2 | NA | TGTGCCTACAACGGGGCTAGCGGGTTTTTTGAGACCCAGTACTTC | CAYNGASGFFETQYF
TRBJ2-1 | TRBV2 | NA | NA | TGTGCCAGCAGTGCTACCGGACTCTCACCCTACAATGAGCAGTTCTTC | CASSATGLSPYNEQFF
TRBJ2-3 | TRBV28 | TRBD1 | NA | TGTGCCAGCAGTTCCCAGGGGGCAGATACGCAGTATTTT | CASSSQGADTQYF
TRBJ1-1 | TRBV4-2 | NA | NA | TGTGCCAGCAGCCTCAGCGGCTCCTCCGAACCGGCTGAAGCTTTCTTT | CASSLSGSSEPAEAFF
TRBJ2-6 | TRBV18 | NA | NA | TGTGCCAGCTCACCACTCGCCAGGGCTGGGGCCAACGTCCTGACTTTC | CASSPLARAGANVLTF
TRBJ2-5 | TRBV5-1 | TRBD1 | NA | TGCGCCAGCAGCCTACAGGGGGCGCGAGAGACCCAGTACTTC | CASSLQGARETQYF
TRBJ2-5 | TRBV28 | TRBD1 | NA | TGTGCCATCAGACAGGGGATAGAGACCCAGTACTTC | CAIRQGIETQYF
TRBJ2-7 | TRBV19 | NA | NA | TGTGCCAGTAGTTTGAGTGTCTCCTACGAGCAGTACTTC | CASSLSVSYEQYF
TRBJ2-1 | TRBV29-1 | NA | NA | TGCAGCGCGACGGCCGGGGGACTCGGGAATGAGCAGTTCTTC | CSATAGGLGNEQFF
TRBJ2-6 | TRBV5-1 | NA | NA | TGCGCCAGCAGCTACAGGGTTGGTGGGGCCAACGTCCTGACTTTC | CASSYRVGGANVLTF
TRBJ1-3 | TRBV7-9 | NA | NA | TGTGCCAGCAGCTTTACGCCGGGGGGACTAAACTCTGGAAACACCATATATTTT | CASSFTPGGLNSGNTIYF
TRBJ1-1 | TRBV7-2 | TRBD1 | NA | TGTGCCAGCAGCCTAGGGACAGGGGGAAACACTGAAGCTTTCTTT | CASSLGTGGNTEAFF
TRBJ2-1 | TRBV5-4 | NA | NA | TGTGCCAGCAGCCCTTCTCGGGTCCATGAGCAGTTCTTC | CASSPSRVHEQFF
TRBJ2-7 | TRBV4-1 | TRBD2 | NA | TGCGCCAGCAGCCAAGTCGGCGGGGGACGTTACTCCTACGAGCAGTACTTC | CASSQVGGGRYSYEQYF
TRBJ1-4 | TRBV6-4 | NA | NA | TGTGCCAGCAGTGCGCGGACAGAATGGGATGAAAAACTGTTTTTT | CASSARTEWDEKLFF
TRBJ2-1 | TRBV15 | NA | NA | TGTGCCACCAGCAGAGATTCCCTGAGCTCCTACAATGAGCAGTTCTTC | CATSRDSLSSYNEQFF
TRBJ2-3 | TRBV30 | NA | once | TGTGCCTGGAGCAGGGTAGCTAGCACAGATACGCAGTATTTT | CAWSRVASTDTQYF
TRBJ1-2 | TRBV14 | NA | few | TGTGCCAGCAGCCAAACAGATCACTATGGCTACACCTTC | CASSQTDHYGYTF
TRBJ1-2 | TRBV2 | TRBD1 | NA | TGTGCCAGCAGCCTTACGACAGGGGACTATGGCTACACCTTC | CASSLTTGDYGYTF
TRBJ1-1 | TRBV29-1 | NA | NA | TGCAGCGTCCGAAAGCTGAACACTGAAGCTTTCTTT | CSVRKLNTEAFF
TRBJ2-3 | TRBV28 | NA | NA | TGTGCCAGCAGCCGTACAGATACGCAGTATTTT | CASSRTDTQYF
TRBJ2-7 | TRBV5-6 | TRBD2 | NA | TGTGCCAGCAGCAGGGGACCGGGGGGAGAGGCCTACGAGCAGTACTTC | CASSRGPGGEAYEQYF
TRBJ2-1 | TRBV28 | NA | NA | TGTGCCAGCACTAGAGGGGGGGGCACCTACAATGAGCAGTTCTTC | CASTRGGGTYNEQFF
TRBJ2-5 | TRBV7-2 | TRBD1 | NA | TGTGCCAGCAGCACAACAGGGGCTCAGCAGACCCAGTACTTC | CASSTTGAQQTQYF
TRBJ2-7 | TRBV2 | NA | NA | NA | CASSYSGTALRAVLRAWAEQYF
TRBJ2-1 | TRBV27 | NA | NA | TGTGCCAGCAGTAGGCCTCCGGGAGCAGGTCTTAAGCAGTTCTTC | CASSRPPGAGLKQFF
TRBJ2-1 | TRBV30 | NA | NA | TGTGCCTGGAGTTTATTAACAGGGAATGAGCAGTTCTTC | CAWSLLTGNEQFF